This T cell receptor (beta chain) was found in a study of CD8 T cells in ankylosing spondylitis. This clonotype came up many times. This CDR3 is 17 amino acids long. Trimming left V 0 bases short and J 5 bases short, with 16 bases between. Germline V CDR1 and CDR2: PRHDT, FYEKMQ (reference sequence). TCRdb re-derived calls from the 5' RACE reads in MiXCR, one entry per CDR3 protein. The sample yields roughly 100,000 distinct CDR3 sequences, 8% to 10% seen once. The V and J genes are TRBV13 and TRBJ1-4; D gene uncertain. Material: blood, either unsorted or a sorted T cell fraction (not recorded which). This sequence was found in a male donor with ankylosing spondylitis or in good health (not recorded which). The CDR3 spells CASSLGSVGQRNEKLFF. The CDR3 DNA sequence: TGTGCCAGCAGCTTAGGCTCGGTGGGCCAACGAAATGAAAAACTGTTTTTT.